The present T cell receptor (beta chain) was sequenced within a study of blood T cell repertoires in COVID-19. At the level of the study: Samples representing acute and convalescent COVID-19 were sourced from the United States, Italy and Spain. T cells, B-cell-depleted T cells, or PBMCs provided the cDNA or gDNA that served as material.

Method: immunoSEQ multiplex PCR; TCRdb's copy keeps in-frame clones and lacks some. The data contain roughly 150,000 clones, approximately 80% of them singletons. Trimming took off 0 bases at V and 2 bases at J, with 12 bases between the two ends. Germline CDR1 LGHDT, CDR2 YNNKEL (reference sequence). This CDR3 contains 16 residues. The sequencing sample was made of PBMCs or T cells enriched from blood (not recorded which). The chain recombines TRBV3-1 (or the pseudogene TRBV3-2) with TRBJ2-3, with D perhaps matching TRBD2 (6 bases). The sequence came from a man in his sixties or seventies who had been exposed to COVID-19. The CDR3, as DNA: TGTGCCAGCAGCCAAGACGGACTACAAATCACAGATACGCAGTATTTT. Protein sequence: CASSQDGLQITDTQYF.